This T cell receptor (beta chain) originates from a study of human T cells and chemical hapten exposure. This clonotype was picked up a small number of times. Time point defined: patch test 1, 2 weeks after DPC sensitization. As to treatment: therapeutic diphenylcyclopropenone sensitization with weekly scalp DPC. Trimming removed 5 bases at V and 1 base at J, with 5 bases between. The length of the CDR3 is 12 residues. Each CDR3 protein is one row after TCRdb ran MiXCR on the RACE reads. The table records approximately 74,000 distinct CDR3 sequences, around a third of them present only once. Specimen: whole blood, collected in connection with sensitization to the hapten diphenylcyclopropenone (DPC). The rearrangement links TRBV12-3 or TRBV12-4 to TRBJ1-1; D uncertain. The sequence derives from a man aged 35-49 years with alopecia areata. Some clones in this sample may be carry-over from other donors' samples. The CDR3 coding sequence is TGTGCCAGCAGTGCCGGGAACACTGAAGCTTTCTTT. Translation: CASSAGNTEAFF.